The next 11 T cell receptor beta chains were all read from a single sample in a study of blood T cell repertoires in COVID-19. Sequenced by immunoSEQ multiplex PCR; TCRdb stores in-frame clones only, minus some. The sample contains hundreds of thousands of clones, roughly 89% of which appear only once. The sample taken for sequencing was peripheral blood. The receptors were gathered from a woman between 50 and 59 years old with COVID-19, enrolled during active disease.

V gene TRBV10-3 combines with J gene TRBJ2-7; 7 positions match TRBD1. Germline-derived CDR1 and CDR2 are ENHRY and SYGVKD. The ends lost 9 bases at V and 3 bases at J; junction bases unmatched: 8. The CDR3 sequence is 13 residues long. CDR3 DNA: TGTGCCATTAAGACAGGGCAATACTACGAGCAGTACTTC. This sequence encodes CAIKTGQYYEQYF.

Note on this clone: One end of the junction is discordant with germline, which a read error may explain. The gene calls are TRBV10-3 and TRBJ2-7; 8 nucleotides match TRBD2. The CDR3 length is 13 residues. Germline CDR1 is ENHRY and CDR2 is SYGVKD. The CDR3 spells CAIGAGGSFEQYF. CDR3 sequence (DNA): TGTGCCATCGGGGCGGGGGGTTCCTTCGAGCAGTACTTC.

The rearrangement joins TRBV7-6 to TRBJ2-1; D might be TRBD2 (5 bases). CDR1 and CDR2 (germline): SGHVS, FNYEAQ. The CDR3 consists of 16 residues. V lost 5 bases, J lost 0 bases, and 14 bases lay in between. In nucleotides, the CDR3 is TGTGCCAGCAGCATTTTTTTGGGGAGCTCCTACAATGAGCAGTTCTTC. Translating gives CASSIFLGSSYNEQFF.

This chain uses TRBV4-1 with TRBJ2-3; the match to TRBD2 covers 7 bases. Germline V gives CDR1 MGHRA, CDR2 YSYEKL. The CDR3 covers 16 residues. V was pared by 1 base and J by 1 base, with 5 bases of the junction left unmatched. The CDR3 protein is CASSQVASGRTDTQYF. The CDR3 nucleotides are TGCGCCAGCAGCCAAGTAGCTAGCGGTCGCACAGATACGCAGTATTTT.

The chain combines TRBV28 with TRBJ2-2; the D gene is possibly TRBD2 (5 bases). Germline V gene data show CDR1 as MDHEN and CDR2 as SYDVKM. V was clipped by 10 bases and J by 5 bases, with 20 bases between them. The CDR3 has 15 amino acids. CDR3 DNA: TGTGCCACCGAGGACTCTCCAATGGGGACCGGGGAGCTGTTTTTT. Translation: CATEDSPMGTGELFF.

This chain links TRBV6-5 with TRBJ2-3; D call uncertain. Germline V CDR1 and CDR2: MNHEY, SVGAGI. This CDR3 is built from 13 residues. Trimming took 0 bases from V and 2 from J, leaving 3 bases between them. CDR3 nucleotide sequence: TGTGCCAGCAGTTACTCCTCCACAGATACGCAGTATTTT. This codes for CASSYSSTDTQYF.

About this clone: The same CDR3 also results from other DNA sequences found in this sample. This sequence joins TRBV5-4 and TRBJ1-2; D is perhaps TRBD1 (5 bases). Deletions cut 0 bases from V and 3 bases from J, with 9 bases between. The germline CDR1 and CDR2 sequences are SGHNT and YYREEE (reference sequence). CDR3 size: 14 residues. The CDR3 loop is CASSLDGGDYGYTF. The CDR3 DNA reads TGTGCCAGCAGCTTGGATGGAGGGGACTATGGCTACACCTTC.

The rearrangement links TRBV5-1 to TRBJ2-1; 11 nucleotides agree with TRBD1. The CDR3 loop spans 15 amino acids. The germline CDR1 and CDR2 sequences are SGHRS and YFSETQ. V trimming: 4 bases; J trimming: 7 bases; junction bases outside the gene matches: 7. CDR3 amino acids: CASSTGQGAMNEQFF. The CDR3 nucleotides are TGCGCCAGCAGCACAGGACAGGGGGCAATGAATGAGCAGTTCTTC.

The chain combines TRBV5-4 with TRBJ2-1; maybe TRBD2 (5 bases). V gave up 3 bases and J gave up 7 bases, with 11 bases separating them. The length of the CDR3 is 13 residues. Germline V gene data show CDR1 as SGHNT and CDR2 as YYREEE (reference sequence). CDR3: CASSWEPGNEQFF. The CDR3 nucleotides read TGTGCCAGCAGCTGGGAGCCGGGAAATGAGCAGTTCTTC.

CDR3 coding DNA: TGTGCCAGTTATCCGGGAACCAAAAACATTCAGTACTTC. It codes for CASYPGTKNIQYF. The chain is built from TRBV6-5 and TRBJ2-4; D may be TRBD2 (5 bases). Trimming removed 9 bases at V and 2 bases at J, with 11 bases between. Germline V CDR1 and CDR2: MNHEY, SVGAGI. This CDR3 is built from 13 residues.

The rearrangement joins TRBV18 to TRBJ2-7, with 9 bases aligning to TRBD1. CDR1 KGHSH and CDR2 LQKENI come from the germline V gene. The CDR3 runs 12 residues. V was pared by 3 bases and J by 7 bases, with 1 base of the junction left unmatched. The CDR3 coding sequence is TGTGCCAGCTCACCCGGGACAGGGGAGCAGTACTTC. Translating gives CASSPGTGEQYF.